This T cell receptor beta chain was found in a study of blood T cell repertoires in COVID-19 (dated by TCRdb to the early 2020s). About the study as a whole: Collaborator samples came from the United States, Italy and Spain and covered acute and convalescent phases of COVID-19. The prospective study material was composed of cDNA or gDNA derived from T cells, B-cell-depleted T cells, or PBMCs. Deeply sampled blood TCRbeta repertoires from subjects exposed to, actively infected with, or recovered from COVID-19 were included in the dataset. The repertoires were released in a freely available public database meant as a resource for research on the immune response to SARS-CoV-2. Samples came from the ongoing ImmuneRACE study (first 160 participants) plus 1,254 subjects from 6 global collaborators. Nearly every sample came with metadata listing a de-identified subject ID, COVID-19 status, age in years and sex. Where HLA class I and class II types were available, the types were taken from metadata supplied by the sample provider, not from assay-based typing.

The immunoSEQ Assay, a bias-controlled multiplex PCR, was used to amplify TCRbeta CDR3 regions from genomic DNA. Turning to the authors' computational methods: Within the assay, amplification of reference gene primers was used to estimate how many nucleated cells each sample contained. Sequence reads were collapsed and filtered to measure the absolute abundance of every unique TCRbeta CDR3 rearrangement. Productive Simpson clonality was computed per sample as the square root of Simpson's diversity index over productive rearrangements. Not all clones reach the TCRdb copy of this immuneACCESS table, which keeps in-frame sequences only. Checked studies attribute under half of the gap to unresolved V genes and leave the rest unexplained. V, J and clone size derive from that table, while D and trimming were established from the DNA sequence. A total of 300,000 to 400,000 clones appear in this sample, 88% of them only once. Jointly, the top ten make up around 0.91% of the sample.

In the prospective study, participants were about 18 to 100 years old, resided in about two dozen geographic areas of the United States, and were enrolled through a virtual design. In the prospective study, cohorts were assigned on the basis of participant-reported clinical history obtained from a screening survey and a study questionnaire. In the prospective study, whole blood, serum and a nasopharyngeal or oropharyngeal swab were collected from each participant by mobile phlebotomists. Participants in the prospective study had the option to provide additional blood draws and questionnaires over a roughly two-month period. Before DNA extraction, prospective study blood samples were shipped either frozen or at room temperature. As concerns this clone: Its antigen target is currently unknown. No per-base quality is available; no much larger clone lies one base away.

Findings and caveats that apply to the study as a whole: The amount of clinical and demographic metadata varied by source and participant and was provided uncurated.

The CDR3, from cysteine to phenylalanine, totals 14 residues. The entry retains the CDR3 DNA only, 42 bases that are in frame from base 1. The germline V gene specifies KGHDR as CDR1 and SFDVKD as CDR2. The germline V and J ends show losses of 6 bases and 5 bases respectively, and no gene match explains 5 bases of the junction. The receptor was derived from a woman in her 30s with acute COVID-19. The sequence links TRBV24-1 to TRBJ1-2, and 10 bases in between align with TRBD1. Sample: PBMCs or T cells enriched from blood (not recorded which). For the CDR3, the sequence is CATSSGQGVYGYTF. The DNA sequence reads TGTGCCACCAGTTCAGGACAGGGGGTTTATGGCTACACCTTC.